This T cell receptor beta chain was sequenced for a study of early T cells in non-severe SARS-CoV-2 infection. Turning to the study itself: Investigators sequenced bulk RNA drawn from unsorted whole blood, and chains remained unpaired.

This clonotype came up many times. Researchers tagged individual cDNA molecules with unique molecular identifiers. From the 5' RACE reads, TCRdb called clonotypes with MiXCR, one entry per CDR3 protein. The repertoire has roughly 20,000 distinct CDR3 sequences, around 5% of them found once; the top ten carry less than 6%. The CDR3 has 14 residues. V trimming: 4 bases; J trimming: 3 bases; junction bases outside the gene matches: 5. The germline gives CDR1 MDHEN, CDR2 SYDVKM. The sequence came from an adult who was a healthcare worker with PCR-confirmed SARS-CoV-2 infection or an uninfected control (not recorded which). The chain joins TRBV28 to TRBJ1-1; 7 bases align to TRBD1. The sequenced sample was whole blood. CDR3 nucleotide sequence: TGTGCCAGCAGTTCGGGGACAGCAGACACTGAAGCTTTCTTT. It encodes CASSSGTADTEAFF.